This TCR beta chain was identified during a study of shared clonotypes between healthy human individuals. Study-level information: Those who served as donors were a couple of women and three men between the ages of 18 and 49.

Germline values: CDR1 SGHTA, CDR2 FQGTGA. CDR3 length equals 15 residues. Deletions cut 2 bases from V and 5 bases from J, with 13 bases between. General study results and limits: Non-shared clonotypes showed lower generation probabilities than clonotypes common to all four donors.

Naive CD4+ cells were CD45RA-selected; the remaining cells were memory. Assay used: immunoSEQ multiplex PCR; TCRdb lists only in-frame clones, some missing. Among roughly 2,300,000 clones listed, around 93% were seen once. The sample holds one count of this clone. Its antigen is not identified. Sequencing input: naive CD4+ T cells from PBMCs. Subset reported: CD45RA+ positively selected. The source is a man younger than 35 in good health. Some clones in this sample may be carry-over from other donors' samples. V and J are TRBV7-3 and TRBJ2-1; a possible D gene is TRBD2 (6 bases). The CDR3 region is CASSLFGTRDNEQFF. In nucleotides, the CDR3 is TGTGCCAGCAGCTTATTCGGGACTCGAGACAATGAGCAGTTCTTC.